This TCR beta chain was sequenced for a study of blood T cell repertoires in COVID-19. Trimming shortened V by 0 bases and J by 0 bases, and 12 bases separated the two germline ends. The germline V gene has CDR1 SGHDN and CDR2 FVKESK. This CDR3 region has 17 residues. Repertoires were generated with immunoSEQ multiplex PCR, while TCRdb's copy carries only in-frame clones and drops some. This sample has hundreds of thousands of clones, with 75% to 90% found just once. This TCR was sampled from a man aged 30-40 years who had recovered from COVID-19. The sequencing input was PBMCs or T cells enriched from blood (not recorded which). The chain is built from TRBV14 and TRBJ2-1; D remains unclear. The CDR3 protein is CASSQDSYISSYNEQFF. The CDR3 bases are TGTGCCAGCAGCCAAGACTCCTATATTAGCTCCTACAATGAGCAGTTCTTC.